Listed here is a single T cell receptor beta chain. The target antigen is unknown. The sample is drawn from a study of T cell responses to AZD1222 COVID-19 vaccine. Overall study results and limits: White British donors predominated, females outnumbered males, and clonal diversity was possibly underestimated. When two AZD1222 doses had been given, Spike-specific TCR breadth and depth rose.

TCRdb's copy holds only in-frame clones and misses some; the assay was immunoSEQ multiplex PCR. The sample shows fewer than 200,000 clones, almost 95% of them seen only once. This specimen was peripheral blood, taken on day 0 of AZD1222 vaccination. The TCR comes from an adult in good health.

CDR3 sequence (DNA): TGTGCCACCAGCGGGGGGCGGAACTATGGCTACACCTTC. This gives the protein CATSGGRNYGYTF. The chain joins TRBV15 to TRBJ1-2, with a tentative D call TRBD1 (6 bases). Trimming left V 5 bases short and J 2 bases short, with 9 bases between. This CDR3 has 13 amino acids. Germline assignment: CDR1 LNHNV and CDR2 YYDKDF (reference sequence).